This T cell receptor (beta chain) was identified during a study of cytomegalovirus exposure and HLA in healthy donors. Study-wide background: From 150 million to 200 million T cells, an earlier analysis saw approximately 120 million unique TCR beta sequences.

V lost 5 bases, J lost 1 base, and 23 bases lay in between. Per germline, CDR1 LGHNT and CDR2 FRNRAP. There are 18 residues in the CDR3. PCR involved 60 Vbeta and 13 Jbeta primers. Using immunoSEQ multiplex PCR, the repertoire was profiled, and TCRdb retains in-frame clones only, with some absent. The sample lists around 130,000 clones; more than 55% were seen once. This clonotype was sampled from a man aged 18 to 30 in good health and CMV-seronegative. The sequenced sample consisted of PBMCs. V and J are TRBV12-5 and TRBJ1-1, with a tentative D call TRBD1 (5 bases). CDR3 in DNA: TGTGCTAGTGGTGCTACCCCCTTGGGGCGATTGGAGAACACTGAAGCTTTCTTT. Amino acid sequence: CASGATPLGRLENTEAFF.